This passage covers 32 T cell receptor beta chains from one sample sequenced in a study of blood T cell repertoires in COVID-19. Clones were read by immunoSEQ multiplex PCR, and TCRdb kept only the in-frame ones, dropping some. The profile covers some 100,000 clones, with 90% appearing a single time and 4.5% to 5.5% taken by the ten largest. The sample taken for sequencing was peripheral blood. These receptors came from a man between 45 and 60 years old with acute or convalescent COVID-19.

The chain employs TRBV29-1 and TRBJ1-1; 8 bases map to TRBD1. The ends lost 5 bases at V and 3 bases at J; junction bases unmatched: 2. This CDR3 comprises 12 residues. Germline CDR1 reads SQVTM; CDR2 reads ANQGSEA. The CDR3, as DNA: TGCAGCGTTCGGACAGGGCACACTGAAGCTTTCTTT. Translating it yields CSVRTGHTEAFF.

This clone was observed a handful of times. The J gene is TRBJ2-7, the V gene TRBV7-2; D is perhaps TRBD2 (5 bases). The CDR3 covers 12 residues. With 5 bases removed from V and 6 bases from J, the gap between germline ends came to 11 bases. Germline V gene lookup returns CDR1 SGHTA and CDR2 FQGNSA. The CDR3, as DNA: TGTGCCAGCAGCCTCGGGATCCGCGAGCAGTACTTC. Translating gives CASSLGIREQYF.

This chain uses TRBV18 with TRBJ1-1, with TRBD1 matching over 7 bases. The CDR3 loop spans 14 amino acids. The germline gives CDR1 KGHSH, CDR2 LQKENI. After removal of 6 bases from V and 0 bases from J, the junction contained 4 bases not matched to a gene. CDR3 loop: CASSSQGMNTEAFF. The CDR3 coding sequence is TGTGCCAGCTCGTCACAGGGGATGAACACTGAAGCTTTCTTT. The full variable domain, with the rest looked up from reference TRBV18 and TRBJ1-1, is NAGVMQNPRHLVRRRGQEARLRCSPMKGHSHVYWYRQLPEEGLKFMVYLQKENIIDESGMPKERFSAEFPKEGPSILRIQQVVRGDSAAYFCASSSQGMNTEAFFGQGTRLTVV.

The CDR3 nucleotides read TGTGCCAGCAGTTACTTACAGTCCTACGAGCAGTACTTC. Translating it yields CASSYLQSYEQYF. The V and J genes are TRBV6-5 and TRBJ2-7; D ambiguous. The germline V and J ends were trimmed by 1 base and 1 base, with 5 bases remaining between them. The germline V gene has CDR1 MNHEY and CDR2 SVGAGI. The length of the CDR3 is 13 residues.

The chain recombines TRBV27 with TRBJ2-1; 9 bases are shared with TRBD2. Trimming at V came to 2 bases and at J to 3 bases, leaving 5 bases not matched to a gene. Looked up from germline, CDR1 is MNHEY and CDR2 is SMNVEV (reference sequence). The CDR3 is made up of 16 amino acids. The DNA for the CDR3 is TGTGCCAGCAGTTTAATACCGACTAGCGGCTACAATGAGCAGTTCTTC. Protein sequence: CASSLIPTSGYNEQFF.

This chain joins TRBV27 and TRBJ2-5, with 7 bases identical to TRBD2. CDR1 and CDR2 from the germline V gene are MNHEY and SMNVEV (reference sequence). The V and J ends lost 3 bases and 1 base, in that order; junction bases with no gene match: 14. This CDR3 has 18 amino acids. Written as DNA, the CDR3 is TGTGCCAGCAGTTTGTCCGGGAGGCCCCACCTCTTCCAAGAGACCCAGTACTTC. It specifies CASSLSGRPHLFQETQYF.

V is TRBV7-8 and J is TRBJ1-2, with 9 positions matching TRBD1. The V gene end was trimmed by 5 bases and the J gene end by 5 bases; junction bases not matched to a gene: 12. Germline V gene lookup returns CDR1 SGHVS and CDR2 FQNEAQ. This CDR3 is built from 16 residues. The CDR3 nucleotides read TGTGCCAGCAGCCACCCCCTTACAGGGGGCGTGTATGGCTACACCTTC. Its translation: CASSHPLTGGVYGYTF.

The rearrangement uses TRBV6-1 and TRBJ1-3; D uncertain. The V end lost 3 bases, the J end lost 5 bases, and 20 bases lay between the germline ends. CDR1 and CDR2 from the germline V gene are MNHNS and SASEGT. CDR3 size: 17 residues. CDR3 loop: CASSEIGREGYRNTIYF. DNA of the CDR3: TGTGCCAGCAGTGAGATTGGACGGGAGGGTTACCGAAACACCATATATTTT.

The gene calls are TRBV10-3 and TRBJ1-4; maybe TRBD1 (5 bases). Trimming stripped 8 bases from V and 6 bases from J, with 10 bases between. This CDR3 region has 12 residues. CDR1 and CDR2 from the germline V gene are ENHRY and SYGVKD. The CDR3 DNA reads TGTGCCATCCGGGGGGAGGATGAAAAACTGTTTTTT. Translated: CAIRGEDEKLFF.

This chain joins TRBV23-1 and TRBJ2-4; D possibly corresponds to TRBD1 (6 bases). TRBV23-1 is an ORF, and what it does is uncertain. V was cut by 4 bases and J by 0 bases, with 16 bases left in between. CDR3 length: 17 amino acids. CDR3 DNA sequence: TGCGCCAGCAGTCCAGAAGCAGGCAGGGGAGCCAAAAACATTCAGTACTTC. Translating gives CASSPEAGRGAKNIQYF.

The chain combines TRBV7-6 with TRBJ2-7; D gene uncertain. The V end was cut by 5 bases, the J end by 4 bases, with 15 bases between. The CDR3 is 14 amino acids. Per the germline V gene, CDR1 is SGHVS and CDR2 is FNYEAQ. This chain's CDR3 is CASSPPGNLYEQYF. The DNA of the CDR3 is TGTGCCAGCAGCCCTCCAGGAAATCTATACGAGCAGTACTTC.

DNA of the CDR3: TGTGCCTGGGGCGGGACAGGGTACGCGGGGGGAAACACCATATATTTT. Its protein product is CAWGGTGYAGGNTIYF. The chain joins TRBV30 to TRBJ1-3; the match to TRBD1 covers 9 bases. The CDR3 is made up of 16 amino acids. The ends lost 5 bases at V and 4 bases at J; junction bases unmatched: 12. CDR1 and CDR2 (germline): GTSNPN, SVGIG (reference sequence).

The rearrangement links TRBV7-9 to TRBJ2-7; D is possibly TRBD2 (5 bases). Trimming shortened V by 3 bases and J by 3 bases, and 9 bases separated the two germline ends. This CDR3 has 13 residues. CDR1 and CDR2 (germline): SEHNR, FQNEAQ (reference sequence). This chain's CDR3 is CASSFGINYEQYF. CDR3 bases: TGTGCCAGCAGCTTCGGGATAAACTACGAGCAGTACTTC.

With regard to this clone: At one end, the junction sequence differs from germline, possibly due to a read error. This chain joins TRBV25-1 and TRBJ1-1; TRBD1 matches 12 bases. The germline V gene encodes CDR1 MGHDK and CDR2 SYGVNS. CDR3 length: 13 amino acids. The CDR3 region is CASSEGGQGAQLF. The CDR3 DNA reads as TGTGCCAGCAGTGAGGGGGGACAGGGGGCTCAACTTTTT.

In DNA form, the CDR3 reads TGTGCCATCAGGGAACTGGGAGACAACACCGGGGAGCTGTTTTTT. Translation gives CAIRELGDNTGELFF. The chain combines TRBV10-3 with TRBJ2-2; the D gene is possibly TRBD2 (5 bases). Trimming stripped 6 bases from V and 2 bases from J, with 13 bases between. CDR1 and CDR2 from the germline V gene are ENHRY and SYGVKD. This CDR3 contains 15 residues.

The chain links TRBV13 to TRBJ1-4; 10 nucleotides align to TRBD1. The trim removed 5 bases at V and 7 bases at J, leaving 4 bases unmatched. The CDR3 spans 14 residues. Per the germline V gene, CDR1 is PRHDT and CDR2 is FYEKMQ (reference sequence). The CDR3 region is CASSEGQGLEKLFF. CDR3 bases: TGTGCCAGCAGCGAGGGACAGGGGCTTGAAAAACTGTTTTTT.

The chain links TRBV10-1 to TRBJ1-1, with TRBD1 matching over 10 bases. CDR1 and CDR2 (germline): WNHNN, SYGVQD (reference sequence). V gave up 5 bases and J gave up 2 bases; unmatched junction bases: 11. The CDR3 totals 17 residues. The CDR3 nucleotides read TGCGCCAGCAGTTATCTCCGGGACAGGGGACCCAACACTGAAGCTTTCTTT. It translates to CASSYLRDRGPNTEAFF.

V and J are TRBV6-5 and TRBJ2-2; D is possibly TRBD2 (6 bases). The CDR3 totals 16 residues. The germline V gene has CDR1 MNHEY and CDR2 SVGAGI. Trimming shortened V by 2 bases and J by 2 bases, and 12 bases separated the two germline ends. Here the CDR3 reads CASSYRGTLNTGELFF. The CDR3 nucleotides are TGTGCCAGCAGTTACCGCGGGACTCTTAACACCGGGGAGCTGTTTTTT.

CDR3 nucleotides: TGCGCCAGCAGCCAAGATCTCGCCGGGACAGGGGGGATTGCTTTCTTT. This codes for CASSQDLAGTGGIAFF. The gene calls are TRBV4-1 and TRBJ1-1, with TRBD1 matching over 11 bases. This CDR3 contains 16 residues. Trimming removed 0 bases from V and 11 bases from J; junction bases left unmatched: 11. Germline lookup yields CDR1 MGHRA and CDR2 YSYEKL.

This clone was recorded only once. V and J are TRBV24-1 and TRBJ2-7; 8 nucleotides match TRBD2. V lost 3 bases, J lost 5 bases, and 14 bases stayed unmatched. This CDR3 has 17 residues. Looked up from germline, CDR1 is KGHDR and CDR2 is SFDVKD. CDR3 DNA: TGTGCCACCAGTGATCCCGGGGGGAGCGGGAGCCTTGACGAGCAGTACTTC. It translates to CATSDPGGSGSLDEQYF.

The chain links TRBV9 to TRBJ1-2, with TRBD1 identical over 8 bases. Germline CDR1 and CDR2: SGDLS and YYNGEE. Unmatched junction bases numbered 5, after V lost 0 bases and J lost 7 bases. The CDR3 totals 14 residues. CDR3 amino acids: CASSVGTGGFGYTF. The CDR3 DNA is TGTGCCAGCAGCGTAGGTACAGGGGGTTTTGGCTACACCTTC.

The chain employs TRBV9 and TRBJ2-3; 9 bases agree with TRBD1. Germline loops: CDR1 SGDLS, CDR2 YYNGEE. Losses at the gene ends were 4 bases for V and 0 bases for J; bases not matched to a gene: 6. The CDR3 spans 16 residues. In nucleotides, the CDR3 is TGTGCCAGCAGCACCCGGGGACAGGGAAGCACAGATACGCAGTATTTT. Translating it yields CASSTRGQGSTDTQYF.

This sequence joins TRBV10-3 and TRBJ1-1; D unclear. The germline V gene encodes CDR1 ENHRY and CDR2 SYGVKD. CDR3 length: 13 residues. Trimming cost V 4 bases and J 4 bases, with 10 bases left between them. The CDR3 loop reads CAISGTAGTEAFF. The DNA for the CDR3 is TGTGCCATCAGTGGCACCGCGGGCACTGAAGCTTTCTTT.

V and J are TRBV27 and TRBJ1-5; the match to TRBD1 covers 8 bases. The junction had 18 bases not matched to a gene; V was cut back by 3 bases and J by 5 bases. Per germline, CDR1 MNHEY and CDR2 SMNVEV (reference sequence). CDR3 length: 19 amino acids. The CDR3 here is CASSFSRTGLRERDQPQHF. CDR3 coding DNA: TGTGCCAGCAGTTTTAGCCGGACAGGGCTTCGGGAGAGGGATCAGCCCCAGCATTTT.

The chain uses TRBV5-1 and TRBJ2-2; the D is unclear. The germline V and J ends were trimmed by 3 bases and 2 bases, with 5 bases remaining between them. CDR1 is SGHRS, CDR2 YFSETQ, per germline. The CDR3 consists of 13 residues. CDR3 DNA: TGCGCCAGCAGCTCCTATAACACCGGGGAGCTGTTTTTT. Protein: CASSSYNTGELFF. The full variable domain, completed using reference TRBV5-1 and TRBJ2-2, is KAGVTQTPRYLIKTRGQQVTLSCSPISGHRSVSWYQQTPGQGLQFLFEYFSETQRNKGNFPGRFSGRQFSNSRSEMNVSTLELGDSALYLCASSSYNTGELFFGEGSRLTVL.

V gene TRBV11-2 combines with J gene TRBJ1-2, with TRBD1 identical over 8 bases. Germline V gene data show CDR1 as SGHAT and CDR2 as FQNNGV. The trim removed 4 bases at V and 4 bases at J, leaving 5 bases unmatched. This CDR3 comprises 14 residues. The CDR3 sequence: CASSSSGTGYGYTF. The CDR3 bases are TGTGCCAGCAGCTCATCCGGGACAGGCTATGGCTACACCTTC.

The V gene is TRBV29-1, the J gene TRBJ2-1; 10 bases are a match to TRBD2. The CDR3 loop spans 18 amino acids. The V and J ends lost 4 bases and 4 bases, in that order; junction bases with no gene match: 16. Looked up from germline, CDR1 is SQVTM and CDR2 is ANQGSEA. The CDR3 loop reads CSVGGFLAGVLGYNEQFF. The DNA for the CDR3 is TGCAGCGTTGGAGGGTTTCTAGCGGGAGTATTGGGTTACAATGAGCAGTTCTTC.

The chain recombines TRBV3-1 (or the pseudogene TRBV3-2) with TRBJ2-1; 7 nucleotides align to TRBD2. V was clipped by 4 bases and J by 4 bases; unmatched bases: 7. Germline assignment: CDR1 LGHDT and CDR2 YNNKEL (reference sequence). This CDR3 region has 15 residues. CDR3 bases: TGTGCCAGCAGCCCAGCGGGACTGACTTACAATGAGCAGTTCTTC. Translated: CASSPAGLTYNEQFF.

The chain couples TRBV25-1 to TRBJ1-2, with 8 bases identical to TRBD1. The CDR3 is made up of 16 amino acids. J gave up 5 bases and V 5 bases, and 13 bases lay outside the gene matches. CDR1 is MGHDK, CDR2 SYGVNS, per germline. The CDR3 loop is CASSQSGQGDGYGYTF. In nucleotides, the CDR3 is TGTGCCAGCAGTCAATCTGGACAGGGAGATGGGTATGGCTACACCTTC.

The CDR3 here is CASSPANAGVETQYF. CDR3 DNA: TGTGCCAGCAGCCCAGCAAATGCGGGAGTTGAGACCCAGTACTTC. The chain employs TRBV3-1 (or the pseudogene TRBV3-2) and TRBJ2-5; 7 nucleotides agree with TRBD2. With V trimmed by 4 bases and J by 5 bases, 10 bases remained unmatched. The CDR3 sequence is 15 residues long. Per the germline V gene, CDR1 is LGHDT and CDR2 is YNNKEL (reference sequence).

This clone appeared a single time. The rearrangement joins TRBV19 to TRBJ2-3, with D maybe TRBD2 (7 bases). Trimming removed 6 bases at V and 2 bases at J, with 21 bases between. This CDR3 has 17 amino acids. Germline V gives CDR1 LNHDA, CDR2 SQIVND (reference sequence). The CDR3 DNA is TGTGCCAGTAGAGCGAGGGGCCGCGGGGGCCCCACAGATACGCAGTATTTT. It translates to CASRARGRGGPTDTQYF.

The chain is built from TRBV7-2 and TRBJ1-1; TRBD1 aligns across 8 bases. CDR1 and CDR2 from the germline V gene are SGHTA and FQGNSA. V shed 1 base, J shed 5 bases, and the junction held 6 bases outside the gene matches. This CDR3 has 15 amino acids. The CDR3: CASSLVQGGWTEAFF. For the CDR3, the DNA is TGTGCCAGCAGCTTAGTACAGGGGGGGTGGACTGAAGCTTTCTTT.